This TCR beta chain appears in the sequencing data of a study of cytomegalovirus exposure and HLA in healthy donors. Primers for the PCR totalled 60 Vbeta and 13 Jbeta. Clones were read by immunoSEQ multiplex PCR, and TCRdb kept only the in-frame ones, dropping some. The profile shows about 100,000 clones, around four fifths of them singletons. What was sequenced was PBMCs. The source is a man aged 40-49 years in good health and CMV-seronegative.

The CDR3 reads CASSPEGTRGWSLHF. For the CDR3, the DNA is TGTGCCAGCAGTCCAGAGGGGACACGGGGTTGGTCCCTCCACTTT. The chain recombines TRBV27 with TRBJ1-6, with TRBD1 as a possible D gene (6 bases). Trimming shortened V by 5 bases and J by 14 bases, and 22 bases separated the two germline ends. The germline V gene encodes CDR1 MNHEY and CDR2 SMNVEV (reference sequence). CDR3 length: 15 amino acids.